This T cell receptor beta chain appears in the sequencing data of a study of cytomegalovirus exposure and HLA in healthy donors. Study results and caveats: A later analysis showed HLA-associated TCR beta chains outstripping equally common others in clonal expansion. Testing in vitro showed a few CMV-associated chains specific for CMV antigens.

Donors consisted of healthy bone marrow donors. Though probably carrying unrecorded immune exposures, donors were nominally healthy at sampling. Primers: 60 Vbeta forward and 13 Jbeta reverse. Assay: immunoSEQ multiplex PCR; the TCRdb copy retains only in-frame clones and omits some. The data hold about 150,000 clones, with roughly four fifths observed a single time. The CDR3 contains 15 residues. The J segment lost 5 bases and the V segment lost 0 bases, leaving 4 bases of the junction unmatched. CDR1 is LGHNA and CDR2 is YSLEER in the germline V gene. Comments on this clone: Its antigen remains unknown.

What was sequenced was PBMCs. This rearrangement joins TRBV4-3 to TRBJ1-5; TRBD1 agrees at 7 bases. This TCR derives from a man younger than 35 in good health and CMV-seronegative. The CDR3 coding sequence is TGCGCCAGCAGCCAAGATAGGACAGGCGATCAGCCCCAGCATTTT. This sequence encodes CASSQDRTGDQPQHF.